The 19 T cell receptor beta chains given below trace back to one sample, sequenced in a study of T cell responses to AZD1222 COVID-19 vaccine. TCRdb's table, derived via immunoSEQ multiplex PCR, lists solely in-frame clones and lacks some. The table records around 120,000 clones, about 91% of them present only once. The starting material was peripheral blood, obtained on day 0 of AZD1222 vaccination. These receptors came from an adult in good health.

The V call is TRBV7-9, the J call TRBJ1-2; D remains unclear. The V gene's germline CDR1 is SEHNR and CDR2 FQNEAQ (reference sequence). Trimming removed 1 base from V and 8 bases from J, with 11 bases in between. The CDR3 is 13 residues long. The CDR3 protein is CASSLGTGIGYTF. The CDR3 DNA is TGTGCCAGCAGCTTAGGGACGGGTATCGGCTACACCTTC.

This chain uses TRBV18 with TRBJ1-4, with a possible D match to TRBD1 (6 bases). V was trimmed by 3 bases and J by 7 bases, leaving 15 bases between them. CDR1 and CDR2 (germline): KGHSH, LQKENI. CDR3 length: 15 residues. The CDR3 DNA follows: TGTGCCAGCTCACCTCCCGACAGGCTTGCTGAAAAACTGTTTTTT. This gives the protein CASSPPDRLAEKLFF.

This chain uses TRBV19 with TRBJ1-2, with a weak D call TRBD1 (5 bases). The CDR3 covers 14 residues. Germline V gives CDR1 LNHDA, CDR2 SQIVND (reference sequence). Trimming shortened V by 6 bases and J by 0 bases, and 11 bases separated the two germline ends. Here the CDR3 reads CASRGEPANYGYTF. CDR3 nucleotide sequence: TGTGCCAGTAGAGGGGAGCCGGCTAACTATGGCTACACCTTC.

The CDR3 protein is CASSLRPSGRPDTQYF. The CDR3 DNA is TGTGCCAGCAGCTTACGGCCTAGCGGGAGGCCAGATACGCAGTATTTT. This chain connects TRBV7-2 to TRBJ2-3; 11 bases are a match to TRBD2. This CDR3 is built from 16 residues. CDR1 and CDR2 (germline): SGHTA, FQGNSA. V was clipped by 2 bases and J by 4 bases; unmatched bases: 5.

V usage is TRBV4-1 and J usage is TRBJ1-4; 11 nucleotides line up with TRBD1. Unmatched junction bases numbered 7, after V lost 4 bases and J lost 6 bases. In germline, CDR1 is MGHRA, CDR2 YSYEKL. This CDR3 is built from 16 residues. The CDR3 loop is CASSRGQGDLYEKLFF. DNA of the CDR3: TGCGCCAGCAGCCGGGGACAGGGGGACCTCTATGAAAAACTGTTTTTT.

This chain connects TRBV29-1 to TRBJ2-7; 7 bases align to TRBD1. Germline V gene sequence: CDR1 SQVTM, CDR2 ANQGSEA. The CDR3 is 13 residues long. The V gene end was trimmed by 7 bases and the J gene end by 4 bases; junction bases not matched to a gene: 10. CDR3 nucleotide sequence: TGCAGCGGCCTCGGGACAGCTAGTTACGAGCAGTACTTC. Its translation is CSGLGTASYEQYF.

This chain links TRBV7-9 with TRBJ2-2; D remains unclear. The V end was cut by 5 bases, the J end by 6 bases, with 7 bases between. The CDR3 is made up of 12 amino acids. Germline CDR1 is SEHNR and CDR2 is FQNEAQ (reference sequence). CDR3 nucleotide sequence: TGTGCCAGCAGCCTCCCATCCGGGGAGCTGTTTTTT. Translating gives CASSLPSGELFF.

This clone was recorded only once. V is TRBV19 and J is TRBJ1-2, with D perhaps TRBD1 (5 bases). The germline V and J ends were trimmed by 7 bases and 4 bases, with 19 bases remaining between them. The germline V gene has CDR1 LNHDA and CDR2 SQIVND (reference sequence). The CDR3 consists of 15 residues. CDR3 DNA: TGTGCCAGTAATACCAGGACACAAGGAATCTATGGCTACACCTTC. Its translation is CASNTRTQGIYGYTF.

This clone was picked up one time. This rearrangement joins TRBV5-1 to TRBJ2-1, with D possibly matching TRBD2 (5 bases). Germline V gene data show CDR1 as SGHRS and CDR2 as YFSETQ. This CDR3 region has 15 residues. Trimming took 0 bases from V and 8 from J, leaving 15 bases between them. CDR3 DNA: TGCGCCAGCAGCTTGGGGCAGGTGGAGGTGCATGAGCAGTTCTTC. This translates into CASSLGQVEVHEQFF.

V gene TRBV27 combines with J gene TRBJ2-1; D is unclear. Germline CDR1 MNHEY, CDR2 SMNVEV (reference sequence). V was shortened by 2 bases and J by 2 bases, with 7 bases between the two germline ends. The CDR3 runs to 14 residues. In nucleotides, the CDR3 is TGTGCCAGCAGTTTAGGGTTAACCTACAATGAGCAGTTCTTC. Translated: CASSLGLTYNEQFF.

The V call is TRBV5-1, the J call TRBJ2-7; 9 bases are shared with TRBD2. The germline gives CDR1 SGHRS, CDR2 YFSETQ. The CDR3 runs to 14 residues. V lost 2 bases and J lost 4; bases outside the gene matches: 4. The CDR3 region is CASSFSGSSYEQYF. DNA for the CDR3: TGCGCCAGCAGCTTTAGCGGGAGTTCTTACGAGCAGTACTTC.

The J gene is TRBJ1-2, the V gene TRBV5-4; TRBD1 might be the D (5 bases). This CDR3 has 13 residues. Germline V CDR1 and CDR2: SGHNT, YYREEE (reference sequence). The V and J ends lost 3 bases and 6 bases respectively, with 12 bases between them. The CDR3 DNA is TGTGCCAGCAGCTATAACCGGGACCATGGCTACACCTTC. This translates into CASSYNRDHGYTF.

The CDR3 loop is CASPEEEKLFF. The CDR3 coding sequence is TGTGCCAGCCCTGAGGAGGAAAAACTGTTTTTT. The V and J genes are TRBV5-8 and TRBJ1-4; no clear D. V lost 7 bases to trimming and J lost 8 bases, with 9 bases between them. CDR1 SGHTS and CDR2 YDEGEE come from the germline V gene. This CDR3 has 11 amino acids.

This chain joins TRBV19 and TRBJ1-5, with 7 bases matching TRBD1. CDR3 size: 13 residues. With V trimmed by 10 bases and J by 3 bases, 6 bases remained unmatched. Germline CDR1 reads LNHDA; CDR2 reads SQIVND (reference sequence). The CDR3 DNA follows: TGTGCCACCTCGACAGGGCCCAATCAGCCCCAGCATTTT. This codes for CATSTGPNQPQHF. Combining the CDR3 with reference TRBV19 and TRBJ1-5 gives the whole variable domain DGGITQSPKYLFRKEGQNVTLSCEQNLNHDAMYWYRQDPGQGLRLIYYSQIVNDFQKGDIAEGYSVSREKKESFPLTVTSAQKNPTAFYLCATSTGPNQPQHFGDGTRLSIL.

This clone was seen once. The V call is TRBV3-1 (or the pseudogene TRBV3-2), the J call TRBJ2-2; 12 bases align to TRBD2. V lost 8 bases and J lost 3; bases outside the gene matches: 10. In germline, CDR1 is LGHDT, CDR2 YNNKEL (reference sequence). The CDR3 is 17 residues long. The CDR3: CASGATSGRMDTGELFF. The CDR3 DNA reads as TGTGCCAGCGGGGCCACTAGCGGGAGGATGGACACCGGGGAGCTGTTTTTT.

The chain is built from TRBV2 and TRBJ1-2, with TRBD1 matching over 9 bases. V dropped 5 bases and J dropped 1; count of bases not matched to a gene: 5. CDR1 and CDR2 (germline): SNHLY, FYNNEI. The CDR3 totals 15 residues. The CDR3 nucleotides are TGTGCCAGCAGTCCTTCGGACAGGGGTAACTATGGCTACACCTTC. Encoded protein: CASSPSDRGNYGYTF.

The rearrangement links TRBV7-2 to TRBJ2-1; 9 nucleotides match TRBD2. With 2 bases clipped from V and 6 bases from J, the junction kept 8 bases outside the gene matches. Germline V gene data show CDR1 as SGHTA and CDR2 as FQGNSA. CDR3 size: 16 residues. For the CDR3, the DNA is TGTGCCAGCAGCTTACCCGTGGCTAGCGGGATCAATGAGCAGTTCTTC. Translation: CASSLPVASGINEQFF.

The genes are TRBV2 and TRBJ1-4, with a weak D call TRBD1 (5 bases). Trimming pared 11 bases from V and 1 base from J, leaving 11 bases between. Germline lookup yields CDR1 SNHLY and CDR2 FYNNEI. This CDR3 spans 13 amino acids. The CDR3 DNA sequence: TGTGCCTGCGGGGCGGAAACTAATGAAAAACTGTTTTTT. Translated: CACGAETNEKLFF.

The rearrangement links TRBV24-1 to TRBJ2-5; the D gene is possibly TRBD1 (5 bases). CDR1 KGHDR and CDR2 SFDVKD come from the germline V gene. The CDR3 covers 17 residues. Deletions cut 5 bases from V and 3 bases from J, with 21 bases between. The CDR3, as DNA: TGTGCCACCAGTGGTAGGGATGGGGCAGGTCTTAAAGAGACCCAGTACTTC. As protein: CATSGRDGAGLKETQYF.